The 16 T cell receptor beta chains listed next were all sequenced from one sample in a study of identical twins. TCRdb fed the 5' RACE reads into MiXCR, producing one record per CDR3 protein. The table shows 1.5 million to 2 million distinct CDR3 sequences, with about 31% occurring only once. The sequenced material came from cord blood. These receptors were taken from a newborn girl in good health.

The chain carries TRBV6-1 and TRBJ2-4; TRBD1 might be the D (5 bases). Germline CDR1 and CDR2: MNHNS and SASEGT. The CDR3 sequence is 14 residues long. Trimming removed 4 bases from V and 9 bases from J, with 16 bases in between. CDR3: CASSVLPHQGIQYF. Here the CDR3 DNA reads TGTGCCAGCAGTGTATTGCCCCACCAGGGCATTCAGTACTTC.

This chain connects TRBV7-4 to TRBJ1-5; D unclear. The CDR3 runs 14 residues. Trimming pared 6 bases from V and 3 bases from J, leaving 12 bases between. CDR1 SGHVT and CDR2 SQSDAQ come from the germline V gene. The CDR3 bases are TGTGCCAGCAGTTCACGACCGATCAATCAGCCCCAGCATTTT. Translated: CASSSRPINQPQHF. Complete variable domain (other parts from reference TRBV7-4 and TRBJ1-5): GAGVSQSPRYKVAKRGRDVALRCDSISGHVTLYWYRQTLGQGSEVLTYSQSDAQRDKSGRPSGRFSAERPERSVSTLKIQRTEQGDSAVYLCASSSRPINQPQHFGDGTRLSIL.

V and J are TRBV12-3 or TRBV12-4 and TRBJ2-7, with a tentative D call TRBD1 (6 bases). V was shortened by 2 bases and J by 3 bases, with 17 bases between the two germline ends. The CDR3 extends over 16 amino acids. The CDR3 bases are TGTGCCAGCAGTTTAAGGTGGACAGCCAGCTACTACGAGCAGTACTTC. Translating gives CASSLRWTASYYEQYF.

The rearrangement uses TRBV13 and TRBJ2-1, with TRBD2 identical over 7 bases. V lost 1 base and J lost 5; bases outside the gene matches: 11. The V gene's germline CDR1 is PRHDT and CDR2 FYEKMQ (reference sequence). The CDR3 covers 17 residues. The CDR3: CASSLETPIAGNNEQFF. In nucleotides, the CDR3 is TGTGCCAGCAGCTTAGAGACCCCAATAGCGGGTAACAATGAGCAGTTCTTC.

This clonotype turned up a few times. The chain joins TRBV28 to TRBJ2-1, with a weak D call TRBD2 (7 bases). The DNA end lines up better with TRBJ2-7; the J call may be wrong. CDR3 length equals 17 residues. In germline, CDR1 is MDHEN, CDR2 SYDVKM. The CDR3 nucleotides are TGTGCTATAAGGCGGGGGCTAGCCGCGAGCTCCTACAATGAGCAGTACTTC. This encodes CAIRRGLAASSYNEQYF.

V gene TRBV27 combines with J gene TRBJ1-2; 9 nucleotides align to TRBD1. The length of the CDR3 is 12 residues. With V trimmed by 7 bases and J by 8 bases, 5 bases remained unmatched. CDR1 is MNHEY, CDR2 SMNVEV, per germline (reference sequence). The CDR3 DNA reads TGTGCCAGCACCGGGACAGGGCGCGGCTACACCTTC. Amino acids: CASTGTGRGYTF.

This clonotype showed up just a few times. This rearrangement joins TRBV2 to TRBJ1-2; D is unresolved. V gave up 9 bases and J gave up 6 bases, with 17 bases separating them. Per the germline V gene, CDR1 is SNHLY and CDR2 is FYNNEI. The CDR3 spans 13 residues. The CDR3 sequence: CARRGVPRDGYTF. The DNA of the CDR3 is TGTGCCAGACGGGGTGTGCCGCGCGATGGCTACACCTTC.

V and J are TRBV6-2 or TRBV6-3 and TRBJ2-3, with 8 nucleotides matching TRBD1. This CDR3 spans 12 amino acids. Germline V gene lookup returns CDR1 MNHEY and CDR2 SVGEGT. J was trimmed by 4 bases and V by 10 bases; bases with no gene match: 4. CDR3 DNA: TGTGCCACCTGGACAGGGCCAGATACGCAGTATTTT. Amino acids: CATWTGPDTQYF.

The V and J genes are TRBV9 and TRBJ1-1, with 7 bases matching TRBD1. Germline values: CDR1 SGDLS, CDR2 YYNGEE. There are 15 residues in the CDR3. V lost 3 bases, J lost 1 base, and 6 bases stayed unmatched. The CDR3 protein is CASSDPGQKNTEAFF. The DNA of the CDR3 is TGTGCCAGCAGCGATCCGGGACAGAAGAACACTGAAGCTTTCTTT.

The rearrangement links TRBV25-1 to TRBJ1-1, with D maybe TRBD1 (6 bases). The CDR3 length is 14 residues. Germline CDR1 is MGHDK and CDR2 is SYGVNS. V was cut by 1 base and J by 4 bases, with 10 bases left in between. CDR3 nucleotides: TGTGCCAGCAGTGAATTCGAGGGGGGCACTGAAGCTTTCTTT. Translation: CASSEFEGGTEAFF.

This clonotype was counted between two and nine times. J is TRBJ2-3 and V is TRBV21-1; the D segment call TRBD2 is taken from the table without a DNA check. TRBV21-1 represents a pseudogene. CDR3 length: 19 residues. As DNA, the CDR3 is TGTGCCAGCAGCAAAAACACTAGCGGGAAGGGGAAGGGCACAGATACGCAGTATTTT. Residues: CASSKNTSGKGKGTDTQYF.

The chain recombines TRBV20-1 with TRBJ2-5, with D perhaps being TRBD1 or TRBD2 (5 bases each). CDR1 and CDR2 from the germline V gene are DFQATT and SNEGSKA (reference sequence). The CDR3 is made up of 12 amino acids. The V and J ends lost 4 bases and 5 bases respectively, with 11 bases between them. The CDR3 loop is CSATEGHETQYF. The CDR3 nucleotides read TGCAGTGCTACCGAGGGGCACGAGACCCAGTACTTC.

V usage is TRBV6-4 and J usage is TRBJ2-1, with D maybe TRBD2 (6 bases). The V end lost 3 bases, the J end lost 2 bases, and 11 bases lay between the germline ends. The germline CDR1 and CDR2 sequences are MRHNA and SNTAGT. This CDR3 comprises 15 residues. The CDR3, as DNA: TGTGCCAGCAGTGATAGTGGGAGGCCCTACAATGAGCAGTTCTTC. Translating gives CASSDSGRPYNEQFF.

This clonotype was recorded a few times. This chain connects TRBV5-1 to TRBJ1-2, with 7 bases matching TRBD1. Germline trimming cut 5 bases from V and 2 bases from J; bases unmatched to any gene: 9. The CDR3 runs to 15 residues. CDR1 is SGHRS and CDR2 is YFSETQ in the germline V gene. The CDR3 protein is CASRETGRGNYGYTF. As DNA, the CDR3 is TGCGCCAGCAGGGAGACAGGGAGAGGGAACTATGGCTACACCTTC. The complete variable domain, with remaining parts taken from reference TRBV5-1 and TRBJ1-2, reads KAGVTQTPRYLIKTRGQQVTLSCSPISGHRSVSWYQQTPGQGLQFLFEYFSETQRNKGNFPGRFSGRQFSNSRSEMNVSTLELGDSALYLCASRETGRGNYGYTFGSGTRLTVV.

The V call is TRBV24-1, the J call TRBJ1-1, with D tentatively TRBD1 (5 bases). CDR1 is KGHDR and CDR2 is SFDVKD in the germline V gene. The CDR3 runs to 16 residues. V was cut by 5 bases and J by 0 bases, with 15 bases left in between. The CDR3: CATSVPRGILNTEAFF. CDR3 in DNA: TGTGCCACCAGTGTCCCTCGGGGGATTCTGAACACTGAAGCTTTCTTT.

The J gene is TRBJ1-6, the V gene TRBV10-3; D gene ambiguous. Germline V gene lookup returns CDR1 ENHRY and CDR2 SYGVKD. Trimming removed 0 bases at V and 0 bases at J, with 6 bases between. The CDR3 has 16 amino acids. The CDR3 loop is CAISESGVSYNSPLHF. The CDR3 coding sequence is TGTGCCATCAGTGAGTCTGGGGTCTCCTATAATTCACCCCTCCACTTT.